This TCR beta chain appears in the sequencing data of a study of T cells after yellow fever vaccination. From the 5' RACE reads, TCRdb called clonotypes with MiXCR, one entry per CDR3 protein. Among about 120,000 distinct CDR3 sequences listed, around 15% were seen once. V lost 6 bases, J lost 8 bases, and 20 bases lay in between. This CDR3 region has 16 residues. Germline loops: CDR1 MNHEY, CDR2 SMNVEV (reference sequence). The source is a man younger than 35 who received the YFV17D yellow fever vaccine. The chain joins TRBV27 to TRBJ1-6; D gene ambiguous. Material: CD8+ T cells sorted from PBMCs, obtained 5 days after the yellow fever booster vaccination. The DNA for the CDR3 is TGTGCCAGCAGCCCAAAGGGAACAGCCCTTCATTCACCCCTCCACTTT. Protein product: CASSPKGTALHSPLHF.